This T cell receptor (beta chain) appears in the sequencing data of a study of OX40 agonist ivuxolimab in advanced cancers. Across the whole study: Those treated in dose escalation had hepatocellular carcinoma, melanoma, renal cell cancer or head and neck cancer. Males comprised 70% to 90% of the group, whose mean age was approximately 60 years (range about 20 to 90).

Trimming cost V 5 bases and J 11 bases, with 16 bases left between them. Germline V CDR1 and CDR2: LNHDA, SQIVND (reference sequence). The CDR3 length is 13 residues. Assay used: immunoSEQ multiplex PCR; TCRdb lists only in-frame clones, some missing. The table lists approximately 74,000 clones, about nine tenths of them singletons. To note about this clone: Its antigen is not known.

Study results and caveats: Those patients achieving a partial response at 0.1-3.0 mg/kg showed among the lowest clonal expansion. Determination of antigen specificity was not performed for the expanded peripheral T cells.

This receptor was obtained from an adult with an advanced solid tumor such as melanoma, head and neck, liver or kidney cancer. Sequenced here: CD4+ or CD8+ T cells sorted from blood, sampled in a trial of the OX40 agonist ivuxolimab. The chain combines TRBV19 with TRBJ1-5; tentatively, D is TRBD1 (5 bases). As DNA, the CDR3 is TGTGCCAGTAGTGGGGACTGGCCATCGACCCAGCATTTT. This translates into CASSGDWPSTQHF.